This T cell receptor (beta chain) originates from a study of blood T cells in healthy people across ages. Study results and limitations: It was the long-lived donors that had more naive CD4+ cells and higher diversity than aged donors. Older age went with lower TCR beta diversity per million T cells, in a roughly linear way.

Only a few counts were recorded for this clonotype. The target antigen is unknown. CDR3 size: 14 residues. Trimming took 5 bases from V and 1 from J, leaving 9 bases between them. From germline, CDR1 is MNHEY and CDR2 SMNVEV (reference sequence). A second PCR of about 7 to 12 cycles used a sample-barcoded 5' primer and a J-beta primer mix. Each CDR3 protein is one row after TCRdb ran MiXCR on the 5' RACE reads. The sample shows fewer than 800,000 distinct CDR3 sequences, 20% to 25% of them seen only once. The same sample was also used in a study of T cells of mothers and their children. As that report states: Sequencing returned over 8 million TCR beta CDR3 reads per mother and approximately 3 million per child. With unrelated pairs as the comparison, related mother-child pairs had a slightly higher overlap that was not significant.

The clonotype was recovered from a boy aged 10-17 years in good health. The rearrangement links TRBV27 to TRBJ2-1; D unresolved. What was sequenced was blood. The CDR3 sequence: CASSVDLSYNEQFF. The CDR3 nucleotides are TGTGCCAGCAGTGTAGATTTATCCTACAATGAGCAGTTCTTC.